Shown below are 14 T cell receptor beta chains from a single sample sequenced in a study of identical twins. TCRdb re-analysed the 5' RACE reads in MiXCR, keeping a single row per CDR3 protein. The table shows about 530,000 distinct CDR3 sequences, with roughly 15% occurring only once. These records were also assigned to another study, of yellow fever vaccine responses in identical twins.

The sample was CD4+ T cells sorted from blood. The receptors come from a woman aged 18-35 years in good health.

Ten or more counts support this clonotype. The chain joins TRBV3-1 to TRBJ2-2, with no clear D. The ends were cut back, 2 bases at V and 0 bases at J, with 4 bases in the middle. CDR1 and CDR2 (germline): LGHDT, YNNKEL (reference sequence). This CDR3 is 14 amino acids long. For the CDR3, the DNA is TGTGCCAGCAGCCAAATGGCGAACACCGGGGAGCTGTTTTTT. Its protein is CASSQMANTGELFF. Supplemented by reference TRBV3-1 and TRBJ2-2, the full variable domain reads DTAVSQTPKYLVTQMGNDKSIKCEQNLGHDTMYWYKQDSKKFLKIMFSYNNKELIINETVPNRFSPKSPDKAHLNLHINSLELGDSAVYFCASSQMANTGELFFGEGSRLTVL.

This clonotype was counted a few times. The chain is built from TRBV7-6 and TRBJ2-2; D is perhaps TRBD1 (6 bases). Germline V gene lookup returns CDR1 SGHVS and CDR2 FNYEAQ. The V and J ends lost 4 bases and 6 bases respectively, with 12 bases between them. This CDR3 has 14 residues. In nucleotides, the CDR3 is TGTGCCAGCAGCTGGTCAGGGGTGCCCGGGGAGCTGTTTTTT. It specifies CASSWSGVPGELFF.

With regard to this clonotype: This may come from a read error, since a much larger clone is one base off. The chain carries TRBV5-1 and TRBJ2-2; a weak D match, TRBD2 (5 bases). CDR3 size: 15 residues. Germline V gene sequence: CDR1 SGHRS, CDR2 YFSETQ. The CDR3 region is CPSSLGIASTGELFF. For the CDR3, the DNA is TGCCCCAGCAGCTTGGGAATAGCGTCCACCGGGGAGCTGTTTTTT.

In nucleotides, the CDR3 is TGTGCCAGTTCGGATGGGATTAATTCACCCCTCCACTTT. Its translation is CASSDGINSPLHF. This chain joins TRBV11-3 and TRBJ1-6; D gene ambiguous. The CDR3 runs to 13 residues. Per germline, CDR1 SGHNT and CDR2 YENEEA. The V gene lost 9 bases and the J gene lost 6 bases, with 12 bases spanning the gap.

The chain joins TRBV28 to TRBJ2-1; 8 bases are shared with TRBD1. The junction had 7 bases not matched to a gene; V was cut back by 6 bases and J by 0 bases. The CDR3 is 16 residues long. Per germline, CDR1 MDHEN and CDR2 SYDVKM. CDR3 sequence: CASRRQGRISYNEQFF. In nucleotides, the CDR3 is TGTGCCAGCAGACGACAGGGGAGAATCTCCTACAATGAGCAGTTCTTC.

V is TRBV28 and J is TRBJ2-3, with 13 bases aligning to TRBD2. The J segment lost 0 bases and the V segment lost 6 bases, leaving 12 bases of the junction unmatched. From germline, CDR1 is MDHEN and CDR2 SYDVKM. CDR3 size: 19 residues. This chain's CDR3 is CASRLGNGLAGVSTDTQYF. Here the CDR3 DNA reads TGTGCCAGCAGACTCGGAAATGGACTAGCGGGAGTAAGCACAGATACGCAGTATTTT.

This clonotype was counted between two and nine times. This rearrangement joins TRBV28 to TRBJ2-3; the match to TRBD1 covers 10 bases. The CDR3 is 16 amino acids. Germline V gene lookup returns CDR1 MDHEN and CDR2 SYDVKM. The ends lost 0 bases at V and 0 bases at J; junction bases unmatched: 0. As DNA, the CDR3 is TGTGCCAGCAGTTTATGGGGACAGGGGAGCACAGATACGCAGTATTTT. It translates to CASSLWGQGSTDTQYF.

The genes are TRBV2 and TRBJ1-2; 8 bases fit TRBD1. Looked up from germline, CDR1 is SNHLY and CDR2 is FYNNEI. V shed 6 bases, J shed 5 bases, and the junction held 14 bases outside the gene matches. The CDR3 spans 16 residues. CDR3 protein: CASRGGTDRVGYGYTF. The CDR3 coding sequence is TGTGCCAGCAGGGGAGGGACGGACAGGGTAGGGTATGGCTACACCTTC. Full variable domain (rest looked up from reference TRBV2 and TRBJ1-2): EPEVTQTPSHQVTQMGQEVILRCVPISNHLYFYWYRQILGQKVEFLVSFYNNEISEKSEIFDDQFSVERPDGSNFTLKIRSTKLEDSAMYFCASRGGTDRVGYGYTFGSGTRLTVV.

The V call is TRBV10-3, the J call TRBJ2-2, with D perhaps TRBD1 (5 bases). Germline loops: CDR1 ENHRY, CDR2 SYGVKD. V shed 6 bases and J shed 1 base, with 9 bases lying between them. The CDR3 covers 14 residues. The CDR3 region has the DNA TGTGCCATCAGGACGACAGAGAACACCGGGGAGCTGTTTTTT. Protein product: CAIRTTENTGELFF.

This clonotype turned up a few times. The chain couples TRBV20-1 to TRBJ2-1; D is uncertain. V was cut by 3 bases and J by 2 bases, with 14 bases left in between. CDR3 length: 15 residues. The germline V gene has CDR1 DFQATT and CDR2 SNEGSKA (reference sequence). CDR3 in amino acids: CSASIPSRPYNEQFF. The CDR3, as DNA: TGCAGTGCTAGTATCCCTTCACGCCCCTACAATGAGCAGTTCTTC.

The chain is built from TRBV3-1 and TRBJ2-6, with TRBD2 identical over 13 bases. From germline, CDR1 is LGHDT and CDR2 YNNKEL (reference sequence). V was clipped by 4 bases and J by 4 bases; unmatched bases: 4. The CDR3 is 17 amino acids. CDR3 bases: TGTGCCAGCAGCCTTGGACTAGCGGGAGCAGGGGCCAACGTCCTGACTTTC. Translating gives CASSLGLAGAGANVLTF. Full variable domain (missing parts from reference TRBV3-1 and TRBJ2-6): DTAVSQTPKYLVTQMGNDKSIKCEQNLGHDTMYWYKQDSKKFLKIMFSYNNKELIINETVPNRFSPKSPDKAHLNLHINSLELGDSAVYFCASSLGLAGAGANVLTFGAGSRLTVL.

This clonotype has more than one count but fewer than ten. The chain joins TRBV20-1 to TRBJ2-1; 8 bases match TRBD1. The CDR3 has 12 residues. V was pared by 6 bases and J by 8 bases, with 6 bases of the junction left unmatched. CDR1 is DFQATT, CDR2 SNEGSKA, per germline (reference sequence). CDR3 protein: CSARTGRDEQFF. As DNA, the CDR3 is TGCAGTGCCCGGACAGGGCGCGATGAGCAGTTCTTC.

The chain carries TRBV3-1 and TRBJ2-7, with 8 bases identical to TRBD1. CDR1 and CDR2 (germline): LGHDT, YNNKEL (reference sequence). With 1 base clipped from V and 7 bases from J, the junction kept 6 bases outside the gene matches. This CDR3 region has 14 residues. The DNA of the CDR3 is TGTGCCAGCAGCCAAGCAGGGACAGGCGGGGAGCAGTACTTC. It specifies CASSQAGTGGEQYF.

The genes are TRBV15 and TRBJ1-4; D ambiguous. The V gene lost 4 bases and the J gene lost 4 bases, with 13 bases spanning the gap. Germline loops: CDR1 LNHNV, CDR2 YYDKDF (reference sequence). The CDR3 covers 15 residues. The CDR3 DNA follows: TGTGCCACCAGCACTTCCGGGTTACATAATGAAAAACTGTTTTTT. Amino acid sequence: CATSTSGLHNEKLFF.